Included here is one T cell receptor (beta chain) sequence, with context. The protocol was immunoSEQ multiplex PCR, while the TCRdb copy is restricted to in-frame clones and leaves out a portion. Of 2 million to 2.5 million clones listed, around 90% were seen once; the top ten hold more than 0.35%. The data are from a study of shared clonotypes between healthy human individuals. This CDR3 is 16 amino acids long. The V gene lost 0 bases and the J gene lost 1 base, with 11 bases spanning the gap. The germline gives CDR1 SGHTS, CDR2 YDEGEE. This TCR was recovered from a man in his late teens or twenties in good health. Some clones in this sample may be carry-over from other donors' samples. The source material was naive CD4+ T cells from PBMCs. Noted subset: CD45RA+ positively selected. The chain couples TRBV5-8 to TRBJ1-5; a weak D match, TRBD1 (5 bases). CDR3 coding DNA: TGTGCCAGCAGCTTGGCTGGGGGGGTGAGCAATCAGCCCCAGCATTTT. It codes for CASSLAGGVSNQPQHF.